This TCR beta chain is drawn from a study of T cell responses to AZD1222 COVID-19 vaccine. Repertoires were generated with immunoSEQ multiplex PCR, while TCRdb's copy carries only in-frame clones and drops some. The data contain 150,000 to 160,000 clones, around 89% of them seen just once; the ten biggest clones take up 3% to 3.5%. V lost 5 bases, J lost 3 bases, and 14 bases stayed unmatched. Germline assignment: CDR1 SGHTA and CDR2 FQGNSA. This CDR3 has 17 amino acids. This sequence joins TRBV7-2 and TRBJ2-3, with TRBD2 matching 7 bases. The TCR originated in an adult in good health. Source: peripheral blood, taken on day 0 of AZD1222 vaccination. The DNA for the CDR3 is TGTGCCAGCAGCCCCAGCGGGGCGGGGTGGGGGACAGATACGCAGTATTTT. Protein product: CASSPSGAGWGTDTQYF.